Below are 2 T cell receptor beta chains sequenced from a single sample in a study of blood T cell repertoires in COVID-19. The method was immunoSEQ multiplex PCR; TCRdb's version includes in-frame clones alone and lacks a portion of them. The data contain approximately 190,000 clones, over 80% of them singletons. Sequences were obtained from peripheral blood. The source is a woman aged 60-75 years with COVID-19, enrolled during active disease.

The gene calls are TRBV4-3 and TRBJ1-5, with 7 nucleotides matching TRBD1. The CDR3 length is 15 residues. Unmatched junction bases numbered 3, after V lost 0 bases and J lost 4 bases. CDR1 and CDR2 (germline): LGHNA, YSLEER. The CDR3 spells CASSQERDRNQPQHF. The CDR3 DNA is TGCGCCAGCAGCCAAGAGCGGGACAGAAATCAGCCCCAGCATTTT.

The J gene is TRBJ2-5, the V gene TRBV3-1 (or the pseudogene TRBV3-2); 9 positions match TRBD2. CDR1 LGHDT and CDR2 YNNKEL come from the germline V gene (reference sequence). V was pared by 6 bases and J by 2 bases, with 13 bases of the junction left unmatched. The CDR3 covers 17 residues. The CDR3 bases are TGTGCCAGCAGGAAAGAAGCGGGAGGCTGCGGTCAAGAGACCCAGTACTTC. This encodes CASRKEAGGCGQETQYF.